One sample yielded the 31 T cell receptor beta chains listed below, sequenced in a study of radiation and T cells in renal cell carcinoma (dated by TCRdb to the early 2020s). Read against the paper, the sample's time point label means: blood 4 weeks post-SBRT, at nephrectomy. In light of the paper, this sample's treatment or condition label describes: 15 Gy SBRT to primary tumor, nephrectomy 4 weeks later. The library was produced with the immunoSEQ multiplex PCR assay. The source is immuneACCESS, and TCRdb retained only in-frame sequences with V and J called. Part of the clones is not carried over; for the studies checked, unresolved V genes explain less than half of this, and the remainder is unexplained. The sample includes around 180,000 clones, with about nine tenths observed a single time. The ten top clones hold about 10% of the sample. Sequencing was performed on blood, taken from a patient whose treatment included radiotherapy and nephrectomy. Receptor source: a woman in her fifties or sixties with renal cell carcinoma.

The chain has TRBV5-1 and TRBJ2-7; D possibly uses TRBD1 or TRBD2 (6 bases each). CDR3 length: 17 residues. The germline V and J ends were trimmed by 0 bases and 1 base, with 17 bases remaining between them. CDR1 is SGHRS and CDR2 is YFSETQ in the germline V gene. The CDR3 sequence is CASSLGTTGLISYEQYF. As DNA, the CDR3 is TGCGCCAGCAGCTTGGGGACGACAGGACTAATATCCTACGAGCAGTACTTC.

This chain joins TRBV5-1 and TRBJ2-3; TRBD2 might be the D (6 bases). V shed 4 bases and J shed 3 bases, with 12 bases lying between them. The CDR3 covers 14 residues. Germline V gene data show CDR1 as SGHRS and CDR2 as YFSETQ. The CDR3 reads CASSNGGGTDTQYF. CDR3 in DNA: TGCGCCAGCAGCAACGGGGGTGGGACAGATACGCAGTATTTT.

This clone was counted between two and nine times. The V gene is TRBV4-3, the J gene TRBJ1-1, with D hard to call. There are 15 residues in the CDR3. Between the trimmed V and J ends, which lost 3 bases and 3 bases, there was a span of 14 bases. CDR1 is LGHNA and CDR2 is YSLEER in the germline V gene. Here the CDR3 reads CASSQLGREYTEAFF. The CDR3 DNA reads TGCGCCAGCAGCCAGTTGGGCCGGGAATACACTGAAGCTTTCTTT.

This rearrangement joins TRBV19 to TRBJ2-7; D is ambiguous. The CDR3 loop spans 14 amino acids. Trimming stripped 5 bases from V and 5 bases from J, with 16 bases between. Germline V gene data show CDR1 as LNHDA and CDR2 as SQIVND (reference sequence). The CDR3 sequence: CASSEVGSFDEQYF. The CDR3 region has the DNA TGTGCCAGTAGTGAGGTGGGGTCGTTCGACGAGCAGTACTTC.

Concerning this clone itself: The DNA is left out, because the CDR3 cannot be placed on it with certainty; the CDR3 is given as TCRdb lists it. This chain joins TRBV30 and TRBJ2-1; the table's D call, TRBD2, was not checked against the DNA. 13 amino acids form the CDR3, both terminal residues included. Germline CDR1 is GTSNPN and CDR2 is SVGIG (reference sequence). The CDR3 loop reads CACFLAGANEQFF.

This chain joins TRBV6-1 and TRBJ1-1, with 7 bases lining up with TRBD1. The CDR3 is 12 amino acids. V was pared by 7 bases and J by 5 bases, with 4 bases of the junction left unmatched. Germline values: CDR1 MNHNS, CDR2 SASEGT. CDR3 amino acids: CASNRQGTEAFF. The CDR3 DNA reads TGTGCCAGCAATCGACAGGGTACTGAAGCTTTCTTT.

In its sample, this clone was seen once. V and J are TRBV7-2 and TRBJ1-2; weak D call: TRBD1 (5 bases). Trimming stripped 1 base from V and 8 bases from J, with 11 bases between. CDR3 length equals 13 residues. The germline V gene has CDR1 SGHTA and CDR2 FQGNSA. This CDR3 reads CASSLVQGGGYTF. DNA for the CDR3: TGTGCCAGCAGCTTAGTGCAGGGTGGCGGCTACACCTTC.

This clone was counted once. The V and J genes are TRBV18 and TRBJ1-1; tentatively, D is TRBD1 (5 bases). Germline lookup yields CDR1 KGHSH and CDR2 LQKENI. The CDR3 is 15 residues long. Trimming took off 1 base at V and 1 base at J, with 10 bases between the two ends. CDR3 sequence: CASSPRAGKNTEAFF. The CDR3 nucleotides read TGTGCCAGCTCACCACGGGCAGGGAAGAACACTGAAGCTTTCTTT. Full variable domain (missing parts from reference TRBV18 and TRBJ1-1): NAGVMQNPRHLVRRRGQEARLRCSPMKGHSHVYWYRQLPEEGLKFMVYLQKENIIDESGMPKERFSAEFPKEGPSILRIQQVVRGDSAAYFCASSPRAGKNTEAFFGQGTRLTVV.

The chain is built from TRBV7-2 and TRBJ1-6, with D unclear. Germline loops: CDR1 SGHTA, CDR2 FQGNSA. The CDR3 is made up of 14 amino acids. The V end lost 5 bases, the J end lost 7 bases, and 12 bases lay between the germline ends. The CDR3 sequence: CASSPFRQNSPLHF. CDR3 DNA: TGTGCCAGCAGCCCGTTTCGGCAGAATTCACCCCTCCACTTT.

The chain joins TRBV21-1 to TRBJ1-5. TRBV21-1 is a pseudogene segment. This CDR3 is built from 16 residues. The CDR3 protein is CAILKGGALPNQPQHF. The CDR3 DNA reads TGTGCCATCCTAAAGGGGGGCGCCCTTCCGAATCAGCCCCAGCATTTT.

The V and J genes are TRBV9 and TRBJ2-7; possibly TRBD1 for D (6 bases). Germline-derived CDR1 and CDR2 are SGDLS and YYNGEE. Trimming stripped 3 bases from V and 5 bases from J, with 9 bases between. The CDR3 consists of 12 residues. For the CDR3, the DNA is TGTGCCAGCAGCGACACAGGGAACGAGCAGTACTTC. This sequence encodes CASSDTGNEQYF.

J is TRBJ1-4 and V is TRBV5-1; 11 bases map to TRBD1. This CDR3 comprises 14 residues. In germline, CDR1 is SGHRS, CDR2 YFSETQ. V dropped 4 bases and J dropped 8; count of bases not matched to a gene: 4. CDR3 protein: CASSEGQGGEKLFF. DNA of the CDR3: TGCGCCAGCAGCGAGGGACAGGGGGGAGAAAAACTGTTTTTT.

The CDR3 nucleotides are TGTGCCAGCAGTGAGGGCCAGGGGAACAACTATGGCTACACCTTC. It is translated as CASSEGQGNNYGYTF. The rearrangement links TRBV2 to TRBJ1-2; D may be TRBD1 (6 bases). Germline lookup yields CDR1 SNHLY and CDR2 FYNNEI. The CDR3 totals 15 residues. V was pared by 3 bases and J by 2 bases, with 13 bases between.

The chain has TRBV19 and TRBJ1-1; possibly TRBD1 for D (6 bases). The germline gives CDR1 LNHDA, CDR2 SQIVND (reference sequence). The CDR3 is made up of 13 amino acids. The V gene lost 11 bases and the J gene lost 2 bases, with 15 bases spanning the gap. CDR3 bases: TGTGCCGTGGGGACAAAAGGCAACACTGAAGCTTTCTTT. Residues: CAVGTKGNTEAFF. The whole variable domain, filled in from reference TRBV19 and TRBJ1-1, reads DGGITQSPKYLFRKEGQNVTLSCEQNLNHDAMYWYRQDPGQGLRLIYYSQIVNDFQKGDIAEGYSVSREKKESFPLTVTSAQKNPTAFYLCAVGTKGNTEAFFGQGTRLTVV.

CDR3 residues: CASSDRTEGVYSPLHF. CDR3 in DNA: TGTGCCAGCAGTGACCGGACAGAGGGGGTTTATTCACCCCTCCACTTT. The V and J genes are TRBV6-1 and TRBJ1-6, with D possibly matching TRBD1 (6 bases). The CDR3 loop spans 16 amino acids. CDR1 and CDR2 (germline): MNHNS, SASEGT. V was clipped by 3 bases and J by 8 bases, with 17 bases between them.

The rearrangement joins TRBV30 to TRBJ2-5, with 8 nucleotides matching TRBD2. Trimming removed 2 bases from V and 5 bases from J; junction bases left unmatched: 16. Germline V gene sequence: CDR1 GTSNPN, CDR2 SVGIG (reference sequence). The CDR3 has 17 residues. CDR3 coding DNA: TGTGCCTGGAGTCTTATAGCGGGGTTAGCCGGGGAGGAGACCCAGTACTTC. Translated, it gives CAWSLIAGLAGEETQYF.

The V gene is TRBV7-2, the J gene TRBJ1-2; D is unresolved. V shed 1 base and J shed 2 bases, with 8 bases lying between them. Germline V gene sequence: CDR1 SGHTA, CDR2 FQGNSA. The CDR3 has 14 residues. The chain's CDR3 is CASSLGIGNYGYTF. The DNA of the CDR3 is TGTGCCAGCAGCTTAGGGATAGGGAACTATGGCTACACCTTC.

The rearrangement links TRBV6-1 to TRBJ2-4; D is ambiguous. In germline, CDR1 is MNHNS, CDR2 SASEGT. Trimming pared 3 bases from V and 13 bases from J, leaving 13 bases between. This CDR3 contains 12 residues. The CDR3 spells CASSDRVQSQYF. CDR3 coding DNA: TGTGCCAGCAGTGATAGAGTCCAGTCGCAGTACTTC.

As for this clone: The junction differs from germline at one of its ends, possibly a read error. The gene calls are TRBV10-3 and TRBJ2-3, with a possible D match to TRBD1 (6 bases). The length of the CDR3 is 13 residues. Germline CDR1 is ENHRY and CDR2 is SYGVKD. The CDR3 here is CAISESTTGTQYF. CDR3 nucleotide sequence: TGTGCCATCAGTGAGTCGACGACAGGTACGCAGTATTTT.

This sequence joins TRBV6-1 and TRBJ2-1; unclear D gene. The V gene's germline CDR1 is MNHNS and CDR2 SASEGT. V dropped 5 bases and J dropped 3 bases, with 5 bases sitting between them. The CDR3 runs 12 residues. DNA of the CDR3: TGTGCCAGCAGTCCCCACTACAATGAGCAGTTCTTC. This encodes CASSPHYNEQFF.

The V and J genes are TRBV18 and TRBJ1-1; D perhaps matches TRBD1 (5 bases). The CDR3 has 17 residues. Trimming cost V 1 base and J 8 bases, with 23 bases left between them. CDR1 is KGHSH, CDR2 LQKENI, per germline. This chain's CDR3 is CASSPLRPRDAKREAFF. The CDR3 DNA reads as TGTGCCAGCTCACCACTAAGGCCACGGGACGCCAAAAGAGAAGCTTTCTTT.

The chain uses TRBV11-2 and TRBJ1-6, with D tentatively TRBD1 (5 bases). The V gene lost 5 bases and the J gene lost 4 bases, with 12 bases spanning the gap. The CDR3 is 15 residues long. The germline CDR1 and CDR2 sequences are SGHAT and FQNNGV. DNA of the CDR3: TGTGCCAGCAGCCCAAACAGGAATTATAATTCACCCCTCCACTTT. As protein: CASSPNRNYNSPLHF.

The V and J genes are TRBV6-1 and TRBJ2-3; D is perhaps TRBD1 (6 bases). Trimming stripped 6 bases from V and 2 bases from J, with 15 bases between. CDR3 length: 15 residues. In germline, CDR1 is MNHNS, CDR2 SASEGT. The CDR3 spells CASSEQGRTTDTQYF. As DNA, the CDR3 is TGTGCCAGCAGCGAACAGGGTAGGACCACAGATACGCAGTATTTT.

In its sample, this clone was seen a few times. The genes are TRBV2 and TRBJ1-2; maybe TRBD1 (5 bases). Trimming removed 2 bases at V and 3 bases at J, with 16 bases between. This CDR3 spans 16 amino acids. Germline V gene sequence: CDR1 SNHLY, CDR2 FYNNEI. In nucleotides, the CDR3 is TGTGCCAGCAGTGAAAACAGGCGAAGTACCCACTATGGCTACACCTTC. Translated, it gives CASSENRRSTHYGYTF.

This chain links TRBV5-4 with TRBJ2-5; 10 bases fit TRBD2. The germline CDR1 and CDR2 sequences are SGHNT and YYREEE (reference sequence). The CDR3 is made up of 15 amino acids. Trimming cost V 3 bases and J 4 bases; bases outside gene matches: 6. In DNA, the CDR3 is TGTGCCAGCAGCTCCTTTCTAGCGGGGGCAGAGACCCAGTACTTC. This encodes CASSSFLAGAETQYF.

The chain couples TRBV11-3 to TRBJ2-1; 8 bases align to TRBD1. The length of the CDR3 is 15 residues. CDR1 is SGHNT and CDR2 is YENEEA in the germline V gene. The V gene end was trimmed by 5 bases and the J gene end by 5 bases; junction bases not matched to a gene: 8. The CDR3 nucleotides are TGTGCCAGCAGCCAAGGACAGGGTTCCAACAATGAGCAGTTCTTC. Amino acid sequence: CASSQGQGSNNEQFF.

J is TRBJ2-1 and V is TRBV10-2; 10 bases fit TRBD2. With 7 bases clipped from V and 3 bases from J, the junction kept 3 bases outside the gene matches. The germline gives CDR1 WSHSY, CDR2 SAAADI. There are 14 residues in the CDR3. The CDR3: CASNLAGDYNEQFF. The CDR3 DNA sequence: TGCGCCAGCAACCTAGCGGGGGACTACAATGAGCAGTTCTTC.

The chain couples TRBV9 to TRBJ1-3; 8 bases line up with TRBD1. V lost 3 bases and J lost 1; bases outside the gene matches: 3. Germline assignment: CDR1 SGDLS and CDR2 YYNGEE. CDR3 length: 15 residues. The CDR3 nucleotides read TGTGCCAGCAGCGCGGACAGGGTTTCTGGAAACACCATATATTTT. This translates into CASSADRVSGNTIYF.

V gene TRBV7-9 combines with J gene TRBJ2-1; 12 positions match TRBD2. This CDR3 spans 18 amino acids. V lost 3 bases to trimming and J lost 4 bases; unmatched junction nucleotides: 10. Germline V gene sequence: CDR1 SEHNR, CDR2 FQNEAQ (reference sequence). The CDR3 nucleotides read TGTGCCAGCAGCTTTCTGTTCGAACTAGCGGGGGGTTACAATGAGCAGTTCTTC. This codes for CASSFLFELAGGYNEQFF.

The chain employs TRBV9 and TRBJ2-5; 14 bases line up with TRBD2. The CDR3 covers 17 residues. In germline, CDR1 is SGDLS, CDR2 YYNGEE. Trimming cost V 0 bases and J 1 base; bases outside gene matches: 2. This CDR3 reads CASSVAGLAGGQETQYF. CDR3 nucleotide sequence: TGTGCCAGCAGCGTAGCTGGACTAGCGGGGGGCCAAGAGACCCAGTACTTC.

The gene calls are TRBV5-1 and TRBJ1-1; no clear D. The germline gives CDR1 SGHRS, CDR2 YFSETQ. V was cut by 5 bases and J by 4 bases, with 12 bases left in between. The CDR3 runs 13 residues. CDR3 bases: TGCGCCAGCAGACATGGACGGAGCACTGAAGCTTTCTTT. Protein: CASRHGRSTEAFF.